One sample yielded the 32 T cell receptor beta chains listed below, sequenced in a study of T cell repertoires in cytomegalovirus infection. A single record per CDR3 protein comes from TCRdb applying MiXCR to the reads. The sample lists about 330,000 distinct CDR3 sequences, more than 8% occurring once. Sequencing was carried out using PBMCs. The receptors stem from a human donor in good health (CMV status not recorded). Some clones in this sample may be carry-over from other donors' samples.

This clonotype occurred many times. The chain links TRBV7-2 to TRBJ2-6; D is unclear. Germline lookup yields CDR1 SGHTA and CDR2 FQGNSA. Trimming removed 0 bases from V and 8 bases from J, with 5 bases in between. This CDR3 contains 13 residues. CDR3 loop: CASSLASPNVLTF. The DNA for the CDR3 is TGTGCCAGCAGCTTAGCGTCTCCCAACGTCCTGACTTTC.

This clonotype has a handful of counts. The chain carries TRBV5-4 and TRBJ2-3; 7 bases align to TRBD1. Germline CDR1 and CDR2: SGHNT and YYREEE (reference sequence). V lost 3 bases to trimming and J lost 2 bases; unmatched junction nucleotides: 6. The CDR3 runs 15 residues. This chain's CDR3 is CASSYGQVLTDTQYF. The CDR3 DNA is TGTGCCAGCAGCTACGGACAGGTCCTCACAGATACGCAGTATTTT.

The rearrangement links TRBV7-2 to TRBJ1-1, with TRBD1 matching over 7 bases. CDR3 length equals 14 residues. The V and J ends lost 4 bases and 5 bases, in that order; junction bases with no gene match: 7. Germline V CDR1 and CDR2: SGHTA, FQGNSA. For the CDR3, the DNA is TGTGCCAGCAGCTCAGAACAGGGGAGGACTGAAGCTTTCTTT. The encoded protein is CASSSEQGRTEAFF.

The rearrangement uses TRBV24-1 and TRBJ2-2, with TRBD1 as a possible D gene (5 bases). The CDR3 has 14 residues. CDR1 KGHDR and CDR2 SFDVKD come from the germline V gene. The germline V and J ends were trimmed by 4 bases and 3 bases, with 8 bases remaining between them. CDR3 protein: CATSEAGYTGELFF. CDR3 bases: TGTGCCACCAGTGAAGCAGGGTACACCGGGGAGCTGTTTTTT.

In its sample, this clonotype was seen a few times. The chain is built from TRBV28 and TRBJ2-1, with TRBD2 matching 14 bases. Germline V gives CDR1 MDHEN, CDR2 SYDVKM. Unmatched junction bases numbered 11, after V lost 4 bases and J lost 3 bases. This CDR3 contains 19 residues. The CDR3 here is CASSSAGTSGRFSYNEQFF. Written as DNA, the CDR3 is TGTGCCAGCAGTTCTGCCGGGACTAGCGGGAGATTCAGCTACAATGAGCAGTTCTTC.

For this clonotype: A much larger clonotype is one base distant, so this may be a read error. This chain links TRBV7-2 with TRBJ1-2; D is undetermined. Per germline, CDR1 SGHTA and CDR2 FQGNSA. This CDR3 comprises 12 residues. The CDR3 DNA reads TGTGCCAGCAGCGAGAGAAACTATGGCAACACCTTC. Encoded protein: CASSERNYGNTF.

This rearrangement joins TRBV19 to TRBJ2-1; 11 bases are a match to TRBD2. V gave up 3 bases and J gave up 7 bases; unmatched junction bases: 5. Germline assignment: CDR1 LNHDA and CDR2 SQIVND (reference sequence). The length of the CDR3 is 15 residues. For the CDR3, the DNA is TGTGCCAGTAGTATCGGTAGCGGGAGGGGTAATGAGCAGTTCTTC. Translating it yields CASSIGSGRGNEQFF.

Many counts were recorded for this clonotype. The chain links TRBV27 to TRBJ1-1, with unresolved D. The CDR3 totals 13 residues. The V gene's germline CDR1 is MNHEY and CDR2 SMNVEV (reference sequence). V dropped 3 bases and J dropped 1 base, with 6 bases sitting between them. The CDR3 sequence: CASSFVSNTEAFF. The DNA for the CDR3 is TGTGCCAGCAGTTTCGTCTCGAACACTGAAGCTTTCTTT.

This clonotype was recorded at least ten times. The DNA is left out, because the CDR3 cannot be placed on it with certainty; the CDR3 is given as TCRdb lists it. This rearrangement joins TRBV12-3 or TRBV12-4 to TRBJ2-5; no DNA check was done on the table's D call, TRBD1. Counting both end residues, the CDR3 totals 15 amino acids. The CDR3 loop is CASSTSGARKETQYF.

The sample holds many counts of this clonotype. The chain has TRBV6-5 and TRBJ2-3; D call uncertain. The length of the CDR3 is 16 residues. V was shortened by 3 bases and J by 1 base, with 14 bases between the two germline ends. In germline, CDR1 is MNHEY, CDR2 SVGAGI. The CDR3 spells CASSYGRARRTDTQYF. CDR3 nucleotide sequence: TGTGCCAGCAGTTATGGTAGGGCCCGTCGCACAGATACGCAGTATTTT.

The V call is TRBV5-1, the J call TRBJ2-7; tentative D call: TRBD1 (5 bases). There are 14 residues in the CDR3. The V end was cut by 2 bases, the J end by 4 bases, with 13 bases between. CDR1 is SGHRS and CDR2 is YFSETQ in the germline V gene. The CDR3: CASSLTGHLYEQYF. The DNA for the CDR3 is TGCGCCAGCAGCTTAACAGGACATTTATACGAGCAGTACTTC.

The sample holds many counts of this clonotype. V is TRBV27 and J is TRBJ2-5; TRBD2 matches 8 bases. Per the germline V gene, CDR1 is MNHEY and CDR2 is SMNVEV (reference sequence). This CDR3 spans 16 amino acids. V lost 4 bases and J lost 1; bases outside the gene matches: 8. Here the CDR3 DNA reads TGTGCCAGCAGTTACCGGGGGGGGCCTTTCCAAGAGACCCAGTACTTC. The encoded protein is CASSYRGGPFQETQYF.

The chain combines TRBV7-4 with TRBJ2-3, with TRBD2 matching over 8 bases. Germline CDR1 reads SGHVT; CDR2 reads SQSDAQ. V lost 3 bases and J lost 2; bases outside the gene matches: 4. This CDR3 contains 15 residues. For the CDR3, the DNA is TGTGCCAGCAGCTTTGCTAGCGGGTACACAGATACGCAGTATTTT. Protein sequence: CASSFASGYTDTQYF. The variable domain in full, completed from reference TRBV7-4 and TRBJ2-3, reads GAGVSQSPRYKVAKRGRDVALRCDSISGHVTLYWYRQTLGQGSEVLTYSQSDAQRDKSGRPSGRFSAERPERSVSTLKIQRTEQGDSAVYLCASSFASGYTDTQYFGPGTRLTVL.

There are many counts of this clonotype. Sequence at one end of the junction differs from germline and may be a read error. CDR3 DNA: TGTGCCAGCAGTTACCGTCAGGTAACTATCTTT. This codes for CASSYRQVTIF. The chain carries TRBV28 and TRBJ1-4; D not certain. CDR1 and CDR2 (germline): MDHEN, SYDVKM. The CDR3 loop spans 11 amino acids.

Many counts were recorded for this clonotype. The chain recombines TRBV7-2 with TRBJ1-6; unclear D gene. Germline V gene lookup returns CDR1 SGHTA and CDR2 FQGNSA. This CDR3 is built from 14 residues. V was pared by 0 bases and J by 9 bases, with 9 bases between. The CDR3 nucleotides are TGTGCCAGCAGCTTAGCCCTAAGCAGTTCACCCCTCCACTTT. As protein: CASSLALSSSPLHF.

A few counts support this clonotype. The chain recombines TRBV10-3 with TRBJ2-3; D perhaps matches TRBD2 (6 bases). Trimming took off 8 bases at V and 2 bases at J, with 8 bases between the two ends. The length of the CDR3 is 12 residues. In germline, CDR1 is ENHRY, CDR2 SYGVKD. DNA of the CDR3: TGTGCCATCGCGGGGACCACAGATACGCAGTATTTT. Encoded protein: CAIAGTTDTQYF.

In its sample, this clonotype was seen many times. This chain uses TRBV7-2 with TRBJ2-2; D possibly corresponds to TRBD1 (6 bases). The V gene's germline CDR1 is SGHTA and CDR2 FQGNSA. The V and J ends lost 0 bases and 6 bases respectively, with 11 bases between them. This CDR3 spans 15 amino acids. The CDR3 sequence is CASSLADRAAGELFF. The CDR3 DNA reads as TGTGCCAGCAGCTTAGCGGACAGAGCGGCCGGGGAGCTGTTTTTT.

This chain uses TRBV29-1 with TRBJ2-1; the match to TRBD1 covers 10 bases. CDR1 is SQVTM and CDR2 is ANQGSEA in the germline V gene. The CDR3 runs to 14 residues. The ends lost 4 bases at V and 2 bases at J; junction bases unmatched: 2. The chain's CDR3 is CSVVGQGAYNEQFF. The CDR3, as DNA: TGCAGCGTTGTCGGACAGGGGGCCTACAATGAGCAGTTCTTC.

The J gene is TRBJ2-1, the V gene TRBV18; no reliable D call. CDR1 and CDR2 (germline): KGHSH, LQKENI. This CDR3 is 14 amino acids long. V was cut by 1 base and J by 4 bases, with 8 bases left in between. CDR3 DNA sequence: TGTGCCAGCTCACCACTTCACGGGTACAATGAGCAGTTCTTC. Its protein is CASSPLHGYNEQFF. Complete variable domain (other parts from reference TRBV18 and TRBJ2-1): NAGVMQNPRHLVRRRGQEARLRCSPMKGHSHVYWYRQLPEEGLKFMVYLQKENIIDESGMPKERFSAEFPKEGPSILRIQQVVRGDSAAYFCASSPLHGYNEQFFGPGTRLTVL.

The sample holds one count of this clonotype. The J gene is TRBJ1-2, the V gene TRBV19; 7 nucleotides agree with TRBD1. This CDR3 has 15 amino acids. After removal of 7 bases from V and 2 bases from J, the junction contained 10 bases not matched to a gene. Germline CDR1 and CDR2: LNHDA and SQIVND (reference sequence). The CDR3 DNA is TGTGCCAGTAATCTCCGGGACAGTGGAAACTATGGCTACACCTTC. Translation gives CASNLRDSGNYGYTF.

Many counts were recorded for this clonotype. The chain employs TRBV28 and TRBJ2-3, with a tentative D call TRBD1 (5 bases). CDR1 MDHEN and CDR2 SYDVKM come from the germline V gene. Between the trimmed V and J ends, which lost 3 bases and 2 bases, there was a span of 12 bases. The CDR3 runs to 15 residues. The CDR3 region is CASSFGQGNTDTQYF. As DNA, the CDR3 is TGTGCCAGCAGTTTCGGGCAGGGCAACACAGATACGCAGTATTTT.

This clonotype was counted ten times or more. V gene TRBV6-6 combines with J gene TRBJ1-1; D is uncertain. Germline CDR1 reads MNHNY; CDR2 reads SVGAGI (reference sequence). CDR3 length: 14 amino acids. V dropped 2 bases and J dropped 3 bases, with 10 bases sitting between them. This chain's CDR3 is CASSYARPDTEAFF. CDR3 nucleotides: TGTGCCAGCAGTTACGCCCGACCTGACACTGAAGCTTTCTTT.

The rearrangement links TRBV27 to TRBJ2-2; 10 nucleotides match TRBD2. V trimming: 4 bases; J trimming: 6 bases; junction bases outside the gene matches: 2. The CDR3 runs 14 residues. Germline V gene data show CDR1 as MNHEY and CDR2 as SMNVEV (reference sequence). CDR3 DNA: TGTGCCAGCAGTTCCGGACTAGCGGCCGGGGAGCTGTTTTTT. This encodes CASSSGLAAGELFF.

This clonotype has only a few counts. J is TRBJ2-7 and V is TRBV20-1; D is ambiguous. This CDR3 region has 13 residues. V lost 1 base and J lost 5, with 12 bases in between. Germline V gives CDR1 DFQATT, CDR2 SNEGSKA (reference sequence). The CDR3 DNA reads TGCAGTGCTAGAGGGACCCAGACCCACGAGCAGTACTTC. Protein product: CSARGTQTHEQYF.

On this clonotype: A much bigger clone sits one base away, suggesting this may be a read error. The chain is built from TRBV7-2 and TRBJ1-1; TRBD1 is a possible D gene (6 bases). Germline loops: CDR1 SGHTA, CDR2 FQGNSA. The length of the CDR3 is 13 residues. Trimming cost V 5 bases and J 7 bases, with 14 bases left between them. CDR3 amino acids: CASSLKGVVEAFF. The CDR3 DNA sequence: TGTGCCAGCAGCCTAAAGGGGGTGGTTGAAGCTTTCTTT.

About this clonotype: Its ends do not fully match the called genes, so a read error is possible. The chain employs TRBV5-1 and TRBJ2-5, with TRBD2 matching 14 bases. The germline gives CDR1 SGHRS, CDR2 YFSETQ. This CDR3 has 14 residues. CDR3 sequence reads: CASSLEGLAGGRNF. The CDR3 DNA sequence: TGCGCCAGCAGCTTAGAAGGACTAGCGGGAGGAAGGAACTTC.

At least ten counts were recorded for this clonotype. V and J are TRBV12-3 or TRBV12-4 and TRBJ1-2; possible D gene TRBD1, 5 bases. V lost 7 bases, J lost 8 bases, and 17 bases lay in between. The CDR3 has 13 residues. The CDR3: CASIDEGTGGYTF. The CDR3 DNA is TGTGCCAGCATTGACGAAGGGACCGGCGGCTACACCTTC.

This clonotype showed up many times. This sequence joins TRBV28 and TRBJ1-6; tentative D call: TRBD1 (6 bases). CDR1 and CDR2 (germline): MDHEN, SYDVKM. Trimming stripped 2 bases from V and 0 bases from J, with 8 bases between. The CDR3 contains 16 residues. In DNA form, the CDR3 reads TGTGCCAGCAGTTTAAGGGGGAACTCCTATAATTCACCCCTCCACTTT. This translates into CASSLRGNSYNSPLHF.

This clonotype was recorded at least ten times. CDR3 amino acids: CASSPRGPAGYNEQFF. CDR3 nucleotides: TGTGCCAGCAGCCCCCGGGGACCAGCGGGCTACAATGAGCAGTTCTTC. The chain recombines TRBV7-3 with TRBJ2-1; perhaps TRBD2 as D (6 bases). The V end lost 5 bases, the J end lost 3 bases, and 17 bases lay between the germline ends. Per germline, CDR1 SGHTA and CDR2 FQGTGA. This CDR3 is built from 16 residues.

V gene TRBV19 combines with J gene TRBJ2-1, with TRBD2 identical over 7 bases. The J segment lost 2 bases and the V segment lost 3 bases, leaving 10 bases of the junction unmatched. The CDR3 consists of 17 residues. Germline V gene sequence: CDR1 LNHDA, CDR2 SQIVND (reference sequence). The CDR3 DNA reads TGTGCCAGTAGTATCTTCCCTAGCGGCTCTGCCTACAATGAGCAGTTCTTC. Its protein is CASSIFPSGSAYNEQFF.

The chain has TRBV7-8 and TRBJ1-5, with D possibly matching TRBD1 (5 bases). From germline, CDR1 is SGHVS and CDR2 FQNEAQ. The V end was cut by 7 bases, the J end by 3 bases, with 16 bases between. CDR3 length: 15 residues. The CDR3 coding sequence is TGTGCCAGCACCCTAGCGGGGGGAGTCAATCAGCCCCAGCATTTT. The encoded protein is CASTLAGGVNQPQHF. The variable domain in full, with the rest retrieved from reference TRBV7-8 and TRBJ1-5, is GAGVSQSPRYKVAKRGQDVALRCDPISGHVSLFWYQQALGQGPEFLTYFQNEAQLDKSGLPSDRFFAERPEGSVSTLKIQRTQQEDSAVYLCASTLAGGVNQPQHFGDGTRLSIL.

This clonotype has ten or more counts. V usage is TRBV29-1 and J usage is TRBJ2-5; a weak D match, TRBD1 (6 bases). V was clipped by 6 bases and J by 7 bases, with 21 bases between them. Germline V CDR1 and CDR2: SQVTM, ANQGSEA. This CDR3 comprises 14 residues. CDR3 in DNA: TGCAGCGTAGCGACAGGTAGCTCGGGATGGACCCAGTACTTC. Translated: CSVATGSSGWTQYF.